Sequencing of this TCR beta chain was carried out in a study of cytomegalovirus exposure and HLA in healthy donors. Broader study findings: For presence/absence analyses, sequencing depth was assumed to be roughly uniform across donors. Later analysis indicated greater clonal expansion among HLA-associated TCR beta chains than among equally common other chains.

Germline V gives CDR1 MNHEY, CDR2 SVGAGI. CDR3 size: 13 residues. The primer mix had 60 Vbeta and 13 Jbeta primers. The repertoire was sequenced with immunoSEQ multiplex PCR; TCRdb's copy has only in-frame clones and lacks some. The sample holds roughly 100,000 clones, roughly 80% seen once. A remark on this clone: Its antigen remains unknown. At one end the junction does not follow the germline gene, possibly because of a read error.

The genes are TRBV6-5 and TRBJ1-1; D is uncertain. The sample comprised PBMCs. The source of this sequence is a man in his sixties in good health and CMV-seronegative. The CDR3 loop reads CASREQRVGEASF. CDR3 nucleotide sequence: TGTGCCAGCAGGGAACAGCGGGTTGGTGAAGCTTCCTTT.